This TCR beta chain was identified during a study of cytomegalovirus exposure and HLA in healthy donors. CDR3 size: 15 residues. The germline V gene has CDR1 SEHNR and CDR2 FQNEAQ (reference sequence). The V and J ends lost 2 bases and 0 bases respectively, with 7 bases between them. Primers for the PCR totalled 60 Vbeta and 13 Jbeta. Sequencing was performed with immunoSEQ multiplex PCR; in TCRdb, only in-frame clones are kept and a portion is missing. The sample data list under 130,000 clones. The sequence came from a man over 45 in good health and CMV-seronegative. Sequencing was done on a sample of PBMCs. The chain uses TRBV7-9 and TRBJ1-4; a weak D match, TRBD1 (5 bases). For the CDR3, the DNA is TGTGCCAGCAGCTTATGGGGGGCAACTAATGAAAAACTGTTTTTT. This encodes CASSLWGATNEKLFF.